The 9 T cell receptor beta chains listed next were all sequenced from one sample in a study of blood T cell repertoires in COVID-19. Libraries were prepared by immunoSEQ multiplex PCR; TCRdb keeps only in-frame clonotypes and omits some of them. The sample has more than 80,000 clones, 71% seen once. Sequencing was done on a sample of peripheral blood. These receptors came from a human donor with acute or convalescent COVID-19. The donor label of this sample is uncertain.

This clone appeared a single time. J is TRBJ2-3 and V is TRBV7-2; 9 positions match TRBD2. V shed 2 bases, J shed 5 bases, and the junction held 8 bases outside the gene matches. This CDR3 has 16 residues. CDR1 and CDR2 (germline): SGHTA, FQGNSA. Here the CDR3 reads CASSLNGGGAGDTQYF. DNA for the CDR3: TGTGCCAGCAGCTTAAATGGCGGGGGGGCAGGAGATACGCAGTATTTT.

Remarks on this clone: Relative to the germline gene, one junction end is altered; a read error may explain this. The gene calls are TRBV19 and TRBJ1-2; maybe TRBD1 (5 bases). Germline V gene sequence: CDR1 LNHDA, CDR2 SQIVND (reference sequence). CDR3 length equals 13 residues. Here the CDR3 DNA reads TGTGCCAGTAGTCTAGATAGGGGCTATGGCTACACCTTC. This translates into CASSLDRGYGYTF.

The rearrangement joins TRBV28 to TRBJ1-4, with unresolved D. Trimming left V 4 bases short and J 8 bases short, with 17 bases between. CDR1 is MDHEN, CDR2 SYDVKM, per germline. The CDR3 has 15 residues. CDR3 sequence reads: CASSYYGRGLEKLFF. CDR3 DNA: TGTGCCAGCAGTTATTATGGTAGAGGGCTAGAAAAACTGTTTTTT.

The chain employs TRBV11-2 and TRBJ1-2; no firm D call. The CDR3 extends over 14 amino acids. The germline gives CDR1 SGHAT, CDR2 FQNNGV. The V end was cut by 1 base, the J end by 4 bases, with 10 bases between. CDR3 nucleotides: TGTGCCAGCAGCTTAGGCCCCGGTGTCTATGGCTACACCTTC. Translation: CASSLGPGVYGYTF. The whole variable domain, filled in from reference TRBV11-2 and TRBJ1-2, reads EAGVAQSPRYKIIEKRQSVAFWCNPISGHATLYWYQQILGQGPKLLIQFQNNGVVDDSQLPKDRFSAERLKGVDSTLKIQPAKLEDSAVYLCASSLGPGVYGYTFGSGTRLTVV.

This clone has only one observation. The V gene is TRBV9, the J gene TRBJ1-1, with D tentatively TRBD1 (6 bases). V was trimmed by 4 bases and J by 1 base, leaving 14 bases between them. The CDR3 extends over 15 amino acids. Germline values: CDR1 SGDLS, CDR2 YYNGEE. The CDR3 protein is CASSPQTTGNTEAFF. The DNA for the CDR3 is TGTGCCAGCAGCCCACAAACGACAGGGAACACTGAAGCTTTCTTT.

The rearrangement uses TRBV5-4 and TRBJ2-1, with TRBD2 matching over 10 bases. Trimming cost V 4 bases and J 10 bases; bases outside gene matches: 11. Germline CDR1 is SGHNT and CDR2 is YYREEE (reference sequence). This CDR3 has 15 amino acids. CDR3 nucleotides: TGTGCCAGCAGCCGCCCCAGCGGGGGGGCGGGGGAGCAGTTCTTC. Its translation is CASSRPSGGAGEQFF.

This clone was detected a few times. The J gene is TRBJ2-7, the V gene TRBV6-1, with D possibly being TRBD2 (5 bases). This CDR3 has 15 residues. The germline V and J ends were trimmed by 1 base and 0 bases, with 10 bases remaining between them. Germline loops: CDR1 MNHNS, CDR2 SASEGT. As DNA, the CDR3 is TGTGCCAGCAGTGAAGATGGTGGGAGCTCCTACGAGCAGTACTTC. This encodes CASSEDGGSSYEQYF.

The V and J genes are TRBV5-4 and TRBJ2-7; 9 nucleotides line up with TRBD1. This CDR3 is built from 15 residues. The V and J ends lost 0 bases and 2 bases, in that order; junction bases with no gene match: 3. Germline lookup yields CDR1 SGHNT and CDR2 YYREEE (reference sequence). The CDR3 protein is CASSLVGTGTYEQYV. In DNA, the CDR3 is TGTGCCAGCAGCTTGGTCGGGACAGGGACCTACGAGCAGTACGTC.

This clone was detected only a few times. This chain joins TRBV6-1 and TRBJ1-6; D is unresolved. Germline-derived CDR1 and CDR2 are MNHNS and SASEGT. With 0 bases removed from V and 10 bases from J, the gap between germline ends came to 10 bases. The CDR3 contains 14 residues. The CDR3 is CASSEASGISPLHF. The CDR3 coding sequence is TGTGCCAGCAGTGAAGCATCGGGGATCTCACCCCTCCACTTT.